Listed here are 29 T cell receptor beta chains from one sample, sequenced in a study of T cell changes during pregnancy in multiple sclerosis. Clones were sequenced by immunoSEQ multiplex PCR, and TCRdb holds only the in-frame ones, with some missing. Altogether tens of thousands of clones are present, around nine tenths being singletons, with the ten largest covering approximately 2.1%. The sample was peripheral blood, taken in the second trimester of pregnancy. Every receptor here comes from a female donor in good health, enrolled as a control in a pregnancy study.

CDR3 DNA sequence: TGTGCCAGCAGCTTTGGGCTCTCTGGGGCCAACGTCCTGACTTTC. Its translation is CASSFGLSGANVLTF. The chain links TRBV7-8 to TRBJ2-6, with no clear D. CDR3 size: 15 residues. CDR1 is SGHVS and CDR2 is FQNEAQ in the germline V gene. Trimming shortened V by 3 bases and J by 0 bases, and 6 bases separated the two germline ends. Looking up the rest from reference TRBV7-8 and TRBJ2-6 gives the full variable domain: GAGVSQSPRYKVAKRGQDVALRCDPISGHVSLFWYQQALGQGPEFLTYFQNEAQLDKSGLPSDRFFAERPEGSVSTLKIQRTQQEDSAVYLCASSFGLSGANVLTFGAGSRLTVL.

The chain joins TRBV5-8 to TRBJ1-2; 9 bases map to TRBD1. The germline V gene has CDR1 SGHTS and CDR2 YDEGEE. Losses at the gene ends were 6 bases for V and 5 bases for J; bases not matched to a gene: 8. CDR3 size: 14 residues. CDR3 in DNA: TGTGCCAGCACCCCGGGACAGGGATGGTATGGCTACACCTTC. This gives the protein CASTPGQGWYGYTF. Supplemented by reference TRBV5-8 and TRBJ1-2, the full variable domain reads EAGVTQSPTHLIKTRGQQATLRCSPISGHTSVYWYQQALGLGLQFLLWYDEGEERNRGNFPPRFSGRQFPNYSSELNVNALELEDSALYLCASTPGQGWYGYTFGSGTRLTVV.

This chain joins TRBV5-1 and TRBJ2-5, with a weak D call TRBD2 (6 bases). The CDR3 has 14 residues. The V end was cut by 0 bases, the J end by 2 bases, with 8 bases between. Per the germline V gene, CDR1 is SGHRS and CDR2 is YFSETQ. CDR3 sequence: CASSLGGTQETQYF. In DNA form, the CDR3 reads TGCGCCAGCAGCTTGGGAGGGACTCAAGAGACCCAGTACTTC.

V and J are TRBV11-2 and TRBJ2-3; TRBD1 matches at 9 bases. Germline V gene lookup returns CDR1 SGHAT and CDR2 FQNNGV. This CDR3 has 14 residues. V shed 1 base and J 9 bases; nucleotides not matched to a gene: 5. The CDR3 loop is CASSLGPDRGTQYF. CDR3 coding DNA: TGTGCCAGCAGCTTAGGCCCGGACAGGGGCACGCAGTATTTT. Drawing the rest from reference TRBV11-2 and TRBJ2-3, the complete variable domain is EAGVAQSPRYKIIEKRQSVAFWCNPISGHATLYWYQQILGQGPKLLIQFQNNGVVDDSQLPKDRFSAERLKGVDSTLKIQPAKLEDSAVYLCASSLGPDRGTQYFGPGTRLTVL.

The chain combines TRBV4-3 with TRBJ1-6; D may be TRBD1 (5 bases). The CDR3 length is 14 residues. Germline V gives CDR1 LGHNA, CDR2 YSLEER. Trimming cost V 0 bases and J 9 bases, with 9 bases left between them. The CDR3 DNA is TGCGCCAGCAGCCAAGATTTAGGGGCTTCACCCCTCCACTTT. Translating gives CASSQDLGASPLHF.

This clone was found once. V is TRBV6-1 and J is TRBJ1-5, with D possibly TRBD1 on 5 matching bases. Trimming took 7 bases from V and 1 from J, leaving 11 bases between them. Germline CDR1 MNHNS, CDR2 SASEGT. The CDR3 consists of 14 residues. This chain's CDR3 is CASIGDGSNQPQHF. CDR3 bases: TGTGCCAGCATAGGGGATGGAAGCAATCAGCCCCAGCATTTT.

The CDR3 protein is CASVSEGSPLHF. CDR3 nucleotide sequence: TGTGCCAGCGTAAGTGAGGGTTCACCCCTCCACTTT. The chain recombines TRBV2 with TRBJ1-6; no firm D call. CDR1 and CDR2 (germline): SNHLY, FYNNEI. The V end lost 8 bases, the J end lost 9 bases, and 11 bases lay between the germline ends. The CDR3 runs to 12 residues.

The V gene is TRBV9, the J gene TRBJ2-7, with unresolved D. The CDR3 runs to 13 residues. Germline CDR1 is SGDLS and CDR2 is YYNGEE. V lost 4 bases and J 1 base, leaving 9 bases between the germline ends. CDR3 DNA: TGTGCCAGCAGCCCCCAGTCTTCCTACGAGCAGTACTTC. It codes for CASSPQSSYEQYF. Using reference TRBV9 and TRBJ2-7 for the parts outside the CDR3, the full variable domain is DSGVTQTPKHLITATGQRVTLRCSPRSGDLSVYWYQQSLDQGLQFLIQYYNGEERAKGNILERFSAQQFPDLHSELNLSSLELGDSALYFCASSPQSSYEQYFGPGTRLTVT.

The genes are TRBV6-5 and TRBJ2-7, with 11 bases identical to TRBD1. The CDR3 is 16 residues long. CDR1 and CDR2 from the germline V gene are MNHEY and SVGAGI. The junction had 4 bases not matched to a gene; V was cut back by 0 bases and J by 3 bases. The CDR3 loop is CASSYSFGTGGYEQYF. Here the CDR3 DNA reads TGTGCCAGCAGTTACTCGTTCGGGACAGGGGGCTACGAGCAGTACTTC.

The CDR3 DNA reads as TGTGCCACCAGCAGAGTGTCCCGGGGAGGGTACACTGAAGCTTTCTTT. It translates to CATSRVSRGGYTEAFF. The chain joins TRBV15 to TRBJ1-1, with D uncertain. V was trimmed by 1 base and J by 3 bases, leaving 15 bases between them. From germline, CDR1 is LNHNV and CDR2 YYDKDF (reference sequence). The CDR3 is made up of 16 amino acids.

The rearrangement uses TRBV30 and TRBJ2-1; D remains ambiguous. The CDR3 contains 13 residues. The germline V gene has CDR1 GTSNPN and CDR2 SVGIG (reference sequence). V was pared by 1 base and J by 0 bases, with 4 bases between. The chain's CDR3 is CAWSGSSYNEQFF. The DNA for the CDR3 is TGTGCCTGGAGTGGGAGCTCCTACAATGAGCAGTTCTTC.

The CDR3 DNA follows: TGTGCCAGCAGCTCCAGACAGGGGGTAGGAGAGACCCAGTACTTC. It translates to CASSSRQGVGETQYF. The chain carries TRBV13 and TRBJ2-5; TRBD1 agrees at 9 bases. The CDR3 loop spans 15 amino acids. From germline, CDR1 is PRHDT and CDR2 FYEKMQ (reference sequence). With V trimmed by 4 bases and J by 4 bases, 7 bases remained unmatched.

This chain joins TRBV7-9 and TRBJ1-1, with D perhaps TRBD1 (6 bases). The CDR3 runs 16 residues. Germline V gene lookup returns CDR1 SEHNR and CDR2 FQNEAQ (reference sequence). Trimming stripped 4 bases from V and 0 bases from J, with 15 bases between. The CDR3 DNA is TGTGCCAGCAGCTCCCGAGGGGGGGACATGAACACTGAAGCTTTCTTT. This codes for CASSSRGGDMNTEAFF. Supplemented by reference TRBV7-9 and TRBJ1-1, the full variable domain reads DTGVSQNPRHKITKRGQNVTFRCDPISEHNRLYWYRQTLGQGPEFLTYFQNEAQLEKSRLLSDRFSAERPKGSFSTLEIQRTEQGDSAMYLCASSSRGGDMNTEAFFGQGTRLTVV.

The count of this clone is one. The V and J genes are TRBV25-1 and TRBJ1-4; 9 bases agree with TRBD1. The V and J ends lost 6 bases and 6 bases, in that order; junction bases with no gene match: 8. Germline V gene data show CDR1 as MGHDK and CDR2 as SYGVNS. The CDR3 is 15 residues long. The CDR3: CASSAWTGVDEKLFF. CDR3 coding DNA: TGTGCCAGCAGCGCCTGGACAGGGGTAGATGAAAAACTGTTTTTT.

The J gene is TRBJ2-7, the V gene TRBV4-1, with unresolved D. V shed 0 bases and J shed 3 bases, with 9 bases lying between them. The CDR3 totals 14 residues. Germline loops: CDR1 MGHRA, CDR2 YSYEKL. In DNA, the CDR3 is TGCGCCAGCAGCCAAGATGGCCGCGGCTACGAGCAGTACTTC. It is translated as CASSQDGRGYEQYF.

In its sample, this clone was seen a few times. The gene calls are TRBV18 and TRBJ1-1; no definite D call. V was shortened by 4 bases and J by 1 base, with 7 bases between the two germline ends. Germline values: CDR1 KGHSH, CDR2 LQKENI. CDR3 size: 13 residues. The CDR3 DNA reads TGTGCCAGCTCACGACAATGGAACACTGAAGCTTTCTTT. Translated: CASSRQWNTEAFF.

The count of this clone is one. The chain carries TRBV18 and TRBJ2-2, with 12 nucleotides matching TRBD2. Germline V CDR1 and CDR2: KGHSH, LQKENI. Trimming at V came to 5 bases and at J to 0 bases, leaving 4 bases not matched to a gene. This CDR3 is 17 amino acids long. CDR3 DNA sequence: TGTGCCAGCTCAACGACTAGCGGGGGAGCGAACACCGGGGAGCTGTTTTTT. It specifies CASSTTSGGANTGELFF.

This clone was picked up one time. V is TRBV18 and J is TRBJ1-1, with 7 bases that match TRBD1. This CDR3 comprises 14 residues. The germline V gene has CDR1 KGHSH and CDR2 LQKENI. Trimming at V came to 3 bases and at J to 9 bases, leaving 10 bases not matched to a gene. The CDR3 coding sequence is TGTGCCAGCTCACCCCAGGGGGGCGCCCACCAAGCTTTCTTT. Translated, it gives CASSPQGGAHQAFF.

This clone has a handful of counts. The rearrangement links TRBV5-4 to TRBJ2-2; D uncertain. V was cut by 4 bases and J by 2 bases, with 3 bases left in between. CDR3 length equals 12 residues. Germline loops: CDR1 SGHNT, CDR2 YYREEE (reference sequence). CDR3 loop: CASSLNTGELFF. Written as DNA, the CDR3 is TGTGCCAGCAGCCTAAACACCGGGGAGCTGTTTTTT.

The chain combines TRBV7-9 with TRBJ2-7; D is possibly TRBD1 (6 bases). Germline values: CDR1 SEHNR, CDR2 FQNEAQ (reference sequence). Trimming stripped 6 bases from V and 5 bases from J, with 11 bases between. The CDR3 has 12 residues. The CDR3 DNA follows: TGTGCCAGCAGTCTGGACAGTCACGAGCAGTACTTC. This translates into CASSLDSHEQYF.

The genes are TRBV7-9 and TRBJ1-1; D might be TRBD1 (5 bases). Germline loops: CDR1 SEHNR, CDR2 FQNEAQ (reference sequence). The CDR3 has 14 residues. Trimming stripped 5 bases from V and 2 bases from J, with 12 bases between. The CDR3: CASSPRRDNTEAFF. CDR3 nucleotides: TGTGCCAGCAGCCCACGGCGGGACAACACTGAAGCTTTCTTT.

The J gene is TRBJ1-1, the V gene TRBV5-1, with unresolved D. Per the germline V gene, CDR1 is SGHRS and CDR2 is YFSETQ. The length of the CDR3 is 15 residues. The germline V and J ends were trimmed by 4 bases and 5 bases, with 18 bases remaining between them. The CDR3 here is CASSPGGQAGTEAFF. CDR3 sequence (DNA): TGCGCCAGCAGCCCCGGCGGGCAGGCGGGGACTGAAGCTTTCTTT.

The chain links TRBV5-4 to TRBJ1-1, with no clear D. CDR1 is SGHNT, CDR2 YYREEE, per germline (reference sequence). The ends were cut back, 0 bases at V and 2 bases at J, with 5 bases in the middle. The CDR3 consists of 13 residues. CDR3 nucleotide sequence: TGTGCCAGCAGCTTGGGGGCCAACACTGAAGCTTTCTTT. The encoded protein is CASSLGANTEAFF.

V is TRBV9 and J is TRBJ2-7, with 8 positions matching TRBD2. This CDR3 region has 15 residues. Per germline, CDR1 SGDLS and CDR2 YYNGEE. Trimming removed 0 bases from V and 0 bases from J; junction bases left unmatched: 2. For the CDR3, the DNA is TGTGCCAGCAGCGTAGCGGGGGGGGCCTCCTACGAGCAGTACTTC. This translates into CASSVAGGASYEQYF.

The CDR3 nucleotides read TGTGCCAGCAGCGATAGGGACAGTCTATATAATTCACCCCTCCACTTT. Translated, it gives CASSDRDSLYNSPLHF. The chain uses TRBV6-6 and TRBJ1-6; 7 nucleotides line up with TRBD1. The CDR3 sequence is 16 residues long. Per germline, CDR1 MNHNY and CDR2 SVGAGI (reference sequence). The J segment lost 4 bases and the V segment lost 6 bases, leaving 9 bases of the junction unmatched.

This chain connects TRBV28 to TRBJ1-1, with a tentative D call TRBD1 (5 bases). CDR1 is MDHEN and CDR2 is SYDVKM in the germline V gene. V lost 6 bases, J lost 5 bases, and 10 bases lay in between. This CDR3 is 12 amino acids long. For the CDR3, the DNA is TGTGCCAGCAGACAGGTTAGGACTGAAGCTTTCTTT. Translation: CASRQVRTEAFF.

The rearrangement links TRBV7-9 to TRBJ1-4; D uncertain. The CDR3 is 12 residues long. Germline V lookup: CDR1 SEHNR, CDR2 FQNEAQ (reference sequence). V was clipped by 1 base and J by 10 bases, with 7 bases between them. The CDR3 protein is CASSLVLGKLFF. The CDR3 DNA reads as TGTGCCAGCAGCTTAGTGCTCGGAAAACTGTTTTTT.

The DNA for the CDR3 is TGTGCCAGCAGTCTCTACGGGGTGGGAGATACGCAGTATTTT. This sequence encodes CASSLYGVGDTQYF. V and J are TRBV2 and TRBJ2-3, with a weak D call TRBD2 (5 bases). CDR1 is SNHLY and CDR2 is FYNNEI in the germline V gene. This CDR3 contains 14 residues. With 5 bases removed from V and 5 bases from J, the gap between germline ends came to 14 bases.

The chain has TRBV4-3 and TRBJ2-3; no reliable D call. This CDR3 is 15 amino acids long. CDR1 is LGHNA and CDR2 is YSLEER in the germline V gene. V lost 1 base to trimming and J lost 4 bases, with 12 bases between them. The CDR3 bases are TGCGCCAGCAGCCAAGTGGGCCAGGCTGCAGATACGCAGTATTTT. Its protein product is CASSQVGQAADTQYF.